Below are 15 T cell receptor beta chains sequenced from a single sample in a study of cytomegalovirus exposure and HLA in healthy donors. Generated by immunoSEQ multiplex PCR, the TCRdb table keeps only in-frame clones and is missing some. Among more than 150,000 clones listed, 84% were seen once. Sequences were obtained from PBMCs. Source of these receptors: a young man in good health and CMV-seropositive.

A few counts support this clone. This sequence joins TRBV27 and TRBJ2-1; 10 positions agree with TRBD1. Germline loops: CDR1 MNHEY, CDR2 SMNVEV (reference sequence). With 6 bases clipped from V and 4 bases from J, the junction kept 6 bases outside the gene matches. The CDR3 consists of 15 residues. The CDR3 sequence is CASRARTGGYNEQFF. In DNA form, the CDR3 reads TGTGCCAGCAGGGCCCGGACAGGGGGATACAATGAGCAGTTCTTC.

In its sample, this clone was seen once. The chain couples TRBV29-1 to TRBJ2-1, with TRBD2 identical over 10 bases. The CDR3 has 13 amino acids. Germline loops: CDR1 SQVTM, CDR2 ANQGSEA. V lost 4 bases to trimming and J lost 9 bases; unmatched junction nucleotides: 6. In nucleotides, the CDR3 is TGCAGCGTTGTGAGCGGGAGGGTTAGTGAGCAGTTCTTC. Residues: CSVVSGRVSEQFF.

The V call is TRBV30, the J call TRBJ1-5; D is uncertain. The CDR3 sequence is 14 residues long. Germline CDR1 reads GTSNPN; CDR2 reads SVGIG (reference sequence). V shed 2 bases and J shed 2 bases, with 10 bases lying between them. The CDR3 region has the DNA TGTGCCTGGAGTCGCGGGCAGGGCAATCAGCCCCAGCATTTT. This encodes CAWSRGQGNQPQHF.

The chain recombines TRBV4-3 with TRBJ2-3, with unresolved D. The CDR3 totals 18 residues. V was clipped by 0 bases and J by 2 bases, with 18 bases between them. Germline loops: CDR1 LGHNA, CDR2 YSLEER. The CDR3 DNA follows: TGCGCCAGCAGCCAAGATCTCACAGACCTATCTTTCACAGATACGCAGTATTTT. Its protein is CASSQDLTDLSFTDTQYF.

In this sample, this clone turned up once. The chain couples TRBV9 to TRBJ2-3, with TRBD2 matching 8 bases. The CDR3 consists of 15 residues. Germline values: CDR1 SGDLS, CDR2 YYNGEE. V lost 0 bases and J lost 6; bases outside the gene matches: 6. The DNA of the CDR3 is TGTGCCAGCAGCGTAGCTCCAGCGGGAGTCGATACGCAGTATTTT. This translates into CASSVAPAGVDTQYF.

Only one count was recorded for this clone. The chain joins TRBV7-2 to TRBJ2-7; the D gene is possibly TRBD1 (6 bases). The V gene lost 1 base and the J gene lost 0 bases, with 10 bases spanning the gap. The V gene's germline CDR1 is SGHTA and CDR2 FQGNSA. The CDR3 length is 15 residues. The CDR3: CASSLEGQSSYEQYF. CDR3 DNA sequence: TGTGCCAGCAGCTTAGAGGGACAAAGCTCCTACGAGCAGTACTTC.

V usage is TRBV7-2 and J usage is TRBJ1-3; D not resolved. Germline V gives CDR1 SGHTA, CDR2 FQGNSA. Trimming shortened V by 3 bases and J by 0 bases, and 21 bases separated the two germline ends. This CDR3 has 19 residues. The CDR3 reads CASSFPPKTPKSSGNTIYF. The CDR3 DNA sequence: TGTGCCAGCAGCTTTCCTCCAAAGACACCCAAGAGCTCTGGAAACACCATATATTTT.

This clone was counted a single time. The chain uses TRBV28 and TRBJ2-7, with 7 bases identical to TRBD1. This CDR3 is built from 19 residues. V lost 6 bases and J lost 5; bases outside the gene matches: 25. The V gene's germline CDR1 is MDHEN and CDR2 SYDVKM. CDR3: CASRTQRPQLDRYRDEQYF. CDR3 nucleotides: TGTGCCAGCAGGACCCAAAGACCACAACTGGACAGGTACCGCGACGAGCAGTACTTC. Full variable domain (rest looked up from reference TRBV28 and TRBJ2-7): DVKVTQSSRYLVKRTGEKVFLECVQDMDHENMFWYRQDPGLGLRLIYFSYDVKMKEKGDIPEGYSVSREKKERFSLILESASTNQTSMYLCASRTQRPQLDRYRDEQYFGPGTRLTVT.

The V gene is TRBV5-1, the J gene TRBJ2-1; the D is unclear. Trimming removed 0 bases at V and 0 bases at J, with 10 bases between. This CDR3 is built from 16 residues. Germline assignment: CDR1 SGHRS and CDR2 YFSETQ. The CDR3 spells CASSLAGASSYNEQFF. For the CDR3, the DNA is TGCGCCAGCAGCTTGGCCGGTGCGAGCTCCTACAATGAGCAGTTCTTC.

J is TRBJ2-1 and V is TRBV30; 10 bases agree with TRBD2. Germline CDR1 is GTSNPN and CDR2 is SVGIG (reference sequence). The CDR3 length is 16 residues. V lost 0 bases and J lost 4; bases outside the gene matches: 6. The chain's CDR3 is CAWSVSSGGNYNEQFF. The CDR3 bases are TGTGCCTGGAGTGTCTCTAGCGGGGGAAATTACAATGAGCAGTTCTTC.

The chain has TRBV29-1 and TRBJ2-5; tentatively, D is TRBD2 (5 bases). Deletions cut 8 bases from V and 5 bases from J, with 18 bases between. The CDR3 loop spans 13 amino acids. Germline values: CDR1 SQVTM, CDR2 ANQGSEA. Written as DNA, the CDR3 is TGCAGCACCCTACTAGTGATGGGTGAGACCCAGTACTTC. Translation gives CSTLLVMGETQYF.

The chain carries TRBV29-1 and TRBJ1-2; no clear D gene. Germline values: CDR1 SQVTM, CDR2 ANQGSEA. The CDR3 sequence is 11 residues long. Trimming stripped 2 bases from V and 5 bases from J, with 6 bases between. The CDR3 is CSVELRYGYTF. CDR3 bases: TGCAGCGTTGAACTCCGGTATGGCTACACCTTC.

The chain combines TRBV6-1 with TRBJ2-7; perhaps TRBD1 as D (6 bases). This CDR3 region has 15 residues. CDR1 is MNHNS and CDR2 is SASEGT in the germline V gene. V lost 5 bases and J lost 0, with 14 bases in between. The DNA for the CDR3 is TGTGCCAGCAGTCGCTCAGGGACATCCTCCTACGAGCAGTACTTC. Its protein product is CASSRSGTSSYEQYF.

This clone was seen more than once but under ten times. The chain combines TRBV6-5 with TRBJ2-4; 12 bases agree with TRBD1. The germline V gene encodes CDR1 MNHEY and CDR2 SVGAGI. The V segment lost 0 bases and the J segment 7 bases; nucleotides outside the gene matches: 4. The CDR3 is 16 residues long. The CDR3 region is CASSYSSGTGGNIQYF. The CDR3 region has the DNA TGTGCCAGCAGTTACTCCTCCGGGACAGGGGGCAACATTCAGTACTTC.

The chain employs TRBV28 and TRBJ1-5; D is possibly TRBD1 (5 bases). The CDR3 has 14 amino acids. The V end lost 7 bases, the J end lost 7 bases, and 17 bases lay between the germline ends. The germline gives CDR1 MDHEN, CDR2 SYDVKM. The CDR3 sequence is CASKIQAEGQPQHF. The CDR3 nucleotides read TGTGCCAGCAAGATACAGGCGGAAGGGCAGCCCCAGCATTTT. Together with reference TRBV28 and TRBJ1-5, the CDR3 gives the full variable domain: DVKVTQSSRYLVKRTGEKVFLECVQDMDHENMFWYRQDPGLGLRLIYFSYDVKMKEKGDIPEGYSVSREKKERFSLILESASTNQTSMYLCASKIQAEGQPQHFGDGTRLSIL.